The 21 T cell receptor beta chains below were found in one sample sequenced in a study of blood T cell repertoires in COVID-19. TCRdb keeps only in-frame clones here, not all; method: immunoSEQ multiplex PCR. There are under 200,000 clones in the sample; roughly 85% occur only once, and over 5% lies in the top ten. Sequenced material: peripheral blood. These receptors were obtained from a woman in her forties or fifties with COVID-19, enrolled during active disease.

DNA of the CDR3: TGTGCCAGCAGCTTAGCATTTCAAGAGACCCAGTACTTC. Translating gives CASSLAFQETQYF. The gene calls are TRBV11-2 and TRBJ2-5; D ambiguous. The length of the CDR3 is 13 residues. Between the trimmed V and J ends, which lost 1 base and 2 bases, there was a span of 5 bases. Germline CDR1 SGHAT, CDR2 FQNNGV.

The chain carries TRBV19 and TRBJ1-2; D may be TRBD1 (6 bases). The CDR3 is made up of 15 amino acids. V lost 7 bases to trimming and J lost 5 bases, with 20 bases between them. CDR1 and CDR2 from the germline V gene are LNHDA and SQIVND (reference sequence). CDR3 sequence (DNA): TGTGCCAGTATGATGGGGGCCGGCAGTGTGTATGGCTACACCTTC. It translates to CASMMGAGSVYGYTF. Combining the CDR3 with reference TRBV19 and TRBJ1-2 gives the whole variable domain DGGITQSPKYLFRKEGQNVTLSCEQNLNHDAMYWYRQDPGQGLRLIYYSQIVNDFQKGDIAEGYSVSREKKESFPLTVTSAQKNPTAFYLCASMMGAGSVYGYTFGSGTRLTVV.

This chain links TRBV30 with TRBJ1-3, with D tentatively TRBD1 (5 bases). The CDR3 is made up of 12 amino acids. Trimming shortened V by 3 bases and J by 9 bases, and 12 bases separated the two germline ends. Germline CDR1 reads GTSNPN; CDR2 reads SVGIG (reference sequence). In DNA, the CDR3 is TGTGCCTGGAGGGCCGACAGAGGCACCATATATTTT. It yields the protein CAWRADRGTIYF.

The V call is TRBV1, the J call TRBJ2-7; the table's D call, TRBD1, was not checked against the DNA. TRBV1 constitutes a pseudogene. This CDR3 spans 15 amino acids. CDR3 residues: CTSVRGDRVPREQYF. The DNA for the CDR3 is TGCACCAGCGTACGGGGGGACAGGGTCCCTCGGGAGCAGTACTTC.

The chain links TRBV6-5 to TRBJ2-5, with unresolved D. Per germline, CDR1 MNHEY and CDR2 SVGAGI. CDR3 length equals 13 residues. Trimming stripped 2 bases from V and 1 base from J, with 5 bases between. The CDR3 DNA is TGTGCCAGCAGTTACACGGGCCAAGAGACCCAGTACTTC. Its translation: CASSYTGQETQYF.

J is TRBJ1-1 and V is TRBV28, with unresolved D. Germline V gives CDR1 MDHEN, CDR2 SYDVKM. The CDR3 contains 13 residues. V was shortened by 6 bases and J by 0 bases, with 8 bases between the two germline ends. CDR3 bases: TGTGCCAGCAGCCTACAGTTGAACACTGAAGCTTTCTTT. Its protein product is CASSLQLNTEAFF.

The chain employs TRBV6-5 and TRBJ1-2; D gene unclear. The germline CDR1 and CDR2 sequences are MNHEY and SVGAGI. The CDR3 extends over 16 amino acids. Trimming removed 2 bases at V and 0 bases at J, with 13 bases between. CDR3: CASSYGPGRPNYGYTF. DNA for the CDR3: TGTGCCAGCAGTTACGGGCCAGGTCGGCCTAACTATGGCTACACCTTC.

This sequence joins TRBV7-2 and TRBJ2-3; 9 bases match TRBD2. CDR1 is SGHTA and CDR2 is FQGNSA in the germline V gene. The CDR3 contains 16 residues. Trimming cost V 3 bases and J 4 bases; bases outside gene matches: 8. This chain's CDR3 is CASSLNRGGAADTQYF. DNA of the CDR3: TGTGCCAGCAGCTTGAACCGCGGGGGGGCGGCAGATACGCAGTATTTT.

This sequence joins TRBV28 and TRBJ1-2, with 7 nucleotides matching TRBD1. Unmatched junction bases numbered 4, after V lost 4 bases and J lost 8 bases. Per the germline V gene, CDR1 is MDHEN and CDR2 is SYDVKM. This CDR3 region has 12 residues. Written as DNA, the CDR3 is TGTGCCAGCAGTTCACAGGGGCACGGCTACACCTTC. The encoded protein is CASSSQGHGYTF.

V gene TRBV4-2 combines with J gene TRBJ2-1, with D possibly TRBD2 on 5 matching bases. The V gene's germline CDR1 is LGHNA and CDR2 YNFKEQ. The CDR3 is 14 amino acids. V was cut by 0 bases and J by 7 bases, with 10 bases left in between. CDR3 coding DNA: TGTGCCAGCAGCCAAGATGATCGAGGGAATGAGCAGTTCTTC. Protein sequence: CASSQDDRGNEQFF.

The chain employs TRBV15 and TRBJ2-1; 9 nucleotides match TRBD1. This CDR3 contains 16 residues. V trimming: 1 base; J trimming: 3 bases; junction bases outside the gene matches: 4. In germline, CDR1 is LNHNV, CDR2 YYDKDF (reference sequence). CDR3 sequence reads: CATSRGGGQGYNEQFF. The CDR3 coding sequence is TGTGCCACCAGCAGAGGGGGGGGACAGGGCTACAATGAGCAGTTCTTC.

J is TRBJ1-4 and V is TRBV11-3; D remains unclear. This CDR3 region has 16 residues. The germline gives CDR1 SGHNT, CDR2 YENEEA. Trimming stripped 4 bases from V and 0 bases from J, with 12 bases between. CDR3 protein: CASSSPLEPTNEKLFF. Here the CDR3 DNA reads TGTGCCAGCAGCTCCCCTCTGGAGCCAACTAATGAAAAACTGTTTTTT.

The genes are TRBV19 and TRBJ1-4; the match to TRBD1 covers 8 bases. The V gene's germline CDR1 is LNHDA and CDR2 SQIVND (reference sequence). Unmatched junction bases numbered 2, after V lost 4 bases and J lost 4 bases. This CDR3 contains 14 residues. Here the CDR3 DNA reads TGTGCCAGTAGTAAGACAGGGGTTAATGAAAAACTGTTTTTT. Encoded protein: CASSKTGVNEKLFF.

The chain combines TRBV30 with TRBJ2-1; TRBD2 aligns across 9 bases. The CDR3 is made up of 14 amino acids. Germline lookup yields CDR1 GTSNPN and CDR2 SVGIG (reference sequence). The V gene end was trimmed by 2 bases and the J gene end by 9 bases; junction bases not matched to a gene: 8. Here the CDR3 reads CAWSSSGDSSEQFF. CDR3 DNA sequence: TGTGCCTGGAGTTCTAGCGGGGATTCGAGTGAGCAGTTCTTC.

This rearrangement joins TRBV6-5 to TRBJ1-1, with TRBD1 matching 8 bases. V shed 7 bases, J shed 4 bases, and the junction held 11 bases outside the gene matches. CDR3 length: 15 amino acids. Germline V gives CDR1 MNHEY, CDR2 SVGAGI. CDR3 nucleotide sequence: TGTGCCAGCACCCTTAATGGACAGGGAGGCACTGAAGCTTTCTTT. Translation: CASTLNGQGGTEAFF.

This chain connects TRBV29-1 to TRBJ2-2; D might be TRBD1 (6 bases). The CDR3 consists of 14 residues. Per germline, CDR1 SQVTM and CDR2 ANQGSEA. Trimming left V 4 bases short and J 0 bases short, with 9 bases between. CDR3 DNA sequence: TGCAGCGTTGCGGGACACGCGAACACCGGGGAGCTGTTTTTT. It specifies CSVAGHANTGELFF.

This clone showed up just a few times. J is TRBJ1-1 and V is TRBV6-5; no reliable D call. CDR3 length: 14 amino acids. Trimming cost V 5 bases and J 5 bases, with 15 bases left between them. Germline values: CDR1 MNHEY, CDR2 SVGAGI. As DNA, the CDR3 is TGTGCCAGCAGTAATCCCGGCGGAGGGACTGAAGCTTTCTTT. Translated: CASSNPGGGTEAFF.

The chain joins TRBV18 to TRBJ1-2; the match to TRBD1 covers 9 bases. Per the germline V gene, CDR1 is KGHSH and CDR2 is LQKENI. Germline trimming cut 6 bases from V and 6 bases from J; bases unmatched to any gene: 5. The CDR3 is 13 residues long. The CDR3 coding sequence is TGTGCCAGCTCCCTTGGGACAGGGAATGGCTACACCTTC. Translation gives CASSLGTGNGYTF.

The gene calls are TRBV6-2 or TRBV6-3 and TRBJ2-7; D uncertain. In germline, CDR1 is MNHEY, CDR2 SVGEGT. V lost 4 bases and J lost 5, with 6 bases in between. CDR3 length: 11 residues. The CDR3 sequence: CASSFRDEQYF. The CDR3 DNA follows: TGTGCCAGCAGTTTTCGGGACGAGCAGTACTTC.

This chain joins TRBV7-9 and TRBJ1-4, with a tentative D call TRBD1 (5 bases). Trimming stripped 4 bases from V and 8 bases from J, with 17 bases between. The CDR3 totals 15 residues. The germline V gene has CDR1 SEHNR and CDR2 FQNEAQ (reference sequence). This CDR3 is CASSSGERDREKLFF. CDR3 bases: TGTGCCAGCAGCTCGGGGGAAAGGGATCGGGAAAAACTGTTTTTT.

This clone has only a few counts. V gene TRBV4-2 combines with J gene TRBJ1-4, with D uncertain. The germline CDR1 and CDR2 sequences are LGHNA and YNFKEQ. The V gene lost 0 bases and the J gene lost 3 bases, with 14 bases spanning the gap. The CDR3 is 17 residues long. The chain's CDR3 is CASSQDLVTIANEKLFF. As DNA, the CDR3 is TGTGCCAGCAGCCAAGATCTCGTTACGATAGCTAATGAAAAACTGTTTTTT.